This T cell receptor (beta chain) was found in a study of OX40 agonist ivuxolimab in advanced cancers. About the study: People in dose escalation had one of these cancers: hepatocellular carcinoma, melanoma, renal cell or head and neck cancer. Of the patients, three showed partial responses, one with hepatocellular carcinoma and two with cutaneous melanoma.

Profiling relied on immunoSEQ multiplex PCR, and the TCRdb table lists in-frame clones only, not all of them. The sample consists of 40,000 to 60,000 clones, roughly 85% of them appearing once. The clonotype originates from an adult with an advanced solid tumor such as melanoma, head and neck, liver or kidney cancer. Material: CD4+ or CD8+ T cells sorted from blood, obtained in a trial of the OX40 agonist ivuxolimab.

CDR3 bases: TGTGCCAGCAGTTACGCAGGGCCTGAAGCTTTCTTT. Protein: CASSYAGPEAFF. The chain couples TRBV28 to TRBJ1-1, with D possibly being TRBD1 (5 bases). V lost 4 bases and J 6 bases, leaving 9 bases between the germline ends. Germline V gene lookup returns CDR1 MDHEN and CDR2 SYDVKM. The CDR3 contains 12 residues.